The text below deals with one T cell receptor beta chain. Its antigen is still unknown. V gave up 5 bases and J gave up 7 bases, with 8 bases separating them. The CDR3 extends over 12 amino acids. Germline CDR1 reads LNHDA; CDR2 reads SQIVND (reference sequence). Here immunoSEQ multiplex PCR was the method, and the copy in TCRdb shows in-frame clones only, minus some. The table lists roughly 270,000 clones, roughly 90% of them singletons. The data belong to a study of cytomegalovirus exposure and HLA in healthy donors. Study at large: A subsequent analysis stated that the roughly 120 validation repertoires were run on the same platform as the approximately 700 first-cohort repertoires.

Study results and limitations: The classifier was said to identify cytomegalovirus status with high specificity and sensitivity.

The chain has TRBV19 and TRBJ1-4; no firm D call. The sequenced sample consisted of PBMCs. The sequence was collected from a woman between 18 and 30 years old in good health and CMV-seronegative. The CDR3 bases are TGTGCCAGTAGTCCCCAGGTTGAAAAACTGTTTTTT. Translation: CASSPQVEKLFF.